This entry lists 25 T cell receptor beta chains sequenced from one sample in a study of identical twins. One entry per CDR3 protein, called by TCRdb with MiXCR from the 5' RACE reads. The sample has around 250,000 distinct CDR3 sequences, approximately 8.3% seen once. This sample was shared with a second study, whose subject was yellow fever vaccine responses in identical twins.

Sequenced sample: CD8+ T cells sorted from blood. The receptors were sampled from a woman younger than 30 in good health.

The chain joins TRBV4-3 to TRBJ1-2, with D unclear. The CDR3 loop spans 16 amino acids. Trimming took off 0 bases at V and 8 bases at J, with 19 bases between the two ends. Germline CDR1 LGHNA, CDR2 YSLEER. The CDR3 here is CASSQDSAGGLGGYTF. The CDR3 DNA is TGCGCCAGCAGCCAAGATTCGGCGGGCGGACTTGGAGGCTACACCTTC.

In this sample, this clonotype turned up a few times. The rearrangement joins TRBV27 to TRBJ2-1, with 16 positions matching TRBD2. Germline CDR1 MNHEY, CDR2 SMNVEV (reference sequence). V dropped 5 bases and J dropped 8; count of bases not matched to a gene: 9. CDR3 length equals 17 residues. CDR3 bases: TGTGCCAGCAGTCTCTCCGGGACTAGCGGGAGGGAGGATGAGCAGTTCTTC. Translation: CASSLSGTSGREDEQFF.

The gene calls are TRBV12-3 or TRBV12-4 and TRBJ2-5; 8 positions match TRBD2. CDR3 length: 16 residues. V trimming: 1 base; J trimming: 1 base; junction bases outside the gene matches: 5. This CDR3 is CASSLDERGFQETQYF. DNA of the CDR3: TGTGCCAGCAGTTTAGACGAGCGGGGGTTCCAAGAGACCCAGTACTTC.

V gene TRBV20-1 combines with J gene TRBJ2-1; the D is unclear. This CDR3 comprises 15 residues. V lost 0 bases, J lost 7 bases, and 16 bases lay in between. Germline loops: CDR1 DFQATT, CDR2 SNEGSKA (reference sequence). The CDR3: CSAREVGSVLNEQFF. The CDR3 nucleotides are TGCAGTGCTAGAGAAGTGGGGTCCGTGTTAAATGAGCAGTTCTTC.

This clonotype was counted only a few times. The chain carries TRBV27 and TRBJ1-1; D remains ambiguous. The CDR3 extends over 14 amino acids. V was shortened by 5 bases and J by 3 bases, with 13 bases between the two germline ends. The germline V gene encodes CDR1 MNHEY and CDR2 SMNVEV (reference sequence). The DNA of the CDR3 is TGTGCCAGCAGTCCCTGGGCCGGTCACACTGAAGCTTTCTTT. It encodes CASSPWAGHTEAFF.

Concerning this clonotype itself: One end of the junction is discordant with germline, which a read error may explain. The chain has TRBV9 and TRBJ2-2, with 8 bases that match TRBD1. The CDR3 is 15 amino acids. CDR1 and CDR2 from the germline V gene are SGDLS and YYNGEE. CDR3 nucleotide sequence: TGTGCCAGCAGCGAACGACAGGGGAACACCGGGGAGCTTTTTTTT. Amino acid sequence: CASSERQGNTGELFF.

V usage is TRBV30 and J usage is TRBJ2-3, with TRBD2 identical over 7 bases. Unmatched junction bases numbered 8, after V lost 0 bases and J lost 5 bases. CDR3 length equals 15 residues. Germline CDR1 reads GTSNPN; CDR2 reads SVGIG (reference sequence). This chain's CDR3 is CAWSVMRGSQDTQYF. DNA for the CDR3: TGTGCCTGGAGTGTAATGCGGGGGAGCCAAGATACGCAGTATTTT.

This clonotype was counted between two and nine times. This sequence joins TRBV28 and TRBJ2-2; tentatively, D is TRBD1 (5 bases). In germline, CDR1 is MDHEN, CDR2 SYDVKM. This CDR3 spans 14 amino acids. Trimming removed 6 bases at V and 1 base at J, with 9 bases between. The DNA for the CDR3 is TGTGCCAGCAGCCCGACAGAGAACACCGGGGAGCTGTTTTTT. Residues: CASSPTENTGELFF.

This clonotype was recorded many times. As DNA, the CDR3 is TGTGCCAGCAGTCTAGGGTGGACAGACGAGCAGTACTTC. Translation: CASSLGWTDEQYF. The chain links TRBV12-3 or TRBV12-4 to TRBJ2-7, with a tentative D call TRBD1 (6 bases). V lost 5 bases and J 5 bases, leaving 13 bases between the germline ends. The CDR3 has 13 amino acids.

This clonotype showed up many times. The rearrangement uses TRBV27 and TRBJ1-2, with D unresolved. V was cut by 5 bases and J by 4 bases, with 11 bases left in between. Per the germline V gene, CDR1 is MNHEY and CDR2 is SMNVEV (reference sequence). There are 13 residues in the CDR3. CDR3 sequence reads: CASSLAGSYGYTF. In DNA, the CDR3 is TGTGCCAGCAGTCTGGCGGGGAGCTATGGCTACACCTTC.

This clonotype was observed at least ten times. J is TRBJ2-5 and V is TRBV20-1; possibly TRBD2 for D (6 bases). CDR3 length: 16 residues. V lost 2 bases and J lost 5, with 21 bases in between. Germline V CDR1 and CDR2: DFQATT, SNEGSKA (reference sequence). This chain's CDR3 is CSARPRGLASVETQYF. CDR3 sequence (DNA): TGCAGTGCTAGACCTCGGGGTCTAGCGAGCGTCGAGACCCAGTACTTC.

This clonotype has just a few counts. The chain employs TRBV7-9 and TRBJ2-7, with D unclear. The germline V gene encodes CDR1 SEHNR and CDR2 FQNEAQ (reference sequence). Trimming removed 3 bases at V and 6 bases at J, with 9 bases between. This CDR3 contains 12 residues. CDR3 amino acids: CASSFFSREQYF. CDR3 in DNA: TGTGCCAGCAGCTTCTTTTCGCGCGAGCAGTACTTC.

The chain employs TRBV5-5 and TRBJ1-2; D remains unclear. The CDR3 is 15 residues long. Germline assignment: CDR1 SGHKS and CDR2 YYEKEE (reference sequence). Trimming removed 0 bases at V and 0 bases at J, with 9 bases between. The CDR3 region has the DNA TGTGCCAGCAGCTTGGACGGGTGGTCTAACTATGGCTACACCTTC. This encodes CASSLDGWSNYGYTF.

The genes are TRBV11-2 and TRBJ2-7; perhaps TRBD2 as D (5 bases). The germline V gene encodes CDR1 SGHAT and CDR2 FQNNGV. The V end was cut by 0 bases, the J end by 9 bases, with 18 bases between. The CDR3 length is 15 residues. The CDR3 DNA reads as TGTGCCAGCAGCTTAGATCTCCTAGGCGGGTTCGCGCAGTACTTC. This translates into CASSLDLLGGFAQYF.

This clonotype was counted at least ten times. DNA of the CDR3: TGTGCCAGCCAGACAGCAGATACGCAGTATTTT. It translates to CASQTADTQYF. The chain has TRBV6-6 and TRBJ2-3; weak D call: TRBD1 (5 bases). This CDR3 is 11 amino acids long. The V end was cut by 8 bases, the J end by 4 bases, with 7 bases between. Per germline, CDR1 MNHNY and CDR2 SVGAGI (reference sequence).

CDR3 coding DNA: TGCGCCAGCAGCCAAGATCTTAGCGGGAGTCCCCCAGATACGCAGTATTTT. This gives the protein CASSQDLSGSPPDTQYF. The rearrangement joins TRBV4-3 to TRBJ2-3; TRBD2 matches at 9 bases. The CDR3 extends over 17 amino acids. CDR1 is LGHNA and CDR2 is YSLEER in the germline V gene. The J segment lost 4 bases and the V segment lost 0 bases, leaving 8 bases of the junction unmatched.

This clonotype was observed a few times. This rearrangement joins TRBV9 to TRBJ2-3; 9 bases are shared with TRBD2. The CDR3 length is 14 residues. Germline V CDR1 and CDR2: SGDLS, YYNGEE. Trimming removed 3 bases from V and 4 bases from J; junction bases left unmatched: 3. Here the CDR3 DNA reads TGTGCCAGCAGCGGGGGACTAGCAGCAGATACGCAGTATTTT. Protein sequence: CASSGGLAADTQYF.

This clonotype was seen a handful of times. The chain employs TRBV27 and TRBJ2-1, with D maybe TRBD2 (5 bases). CDR1 and CDR2 from the germline V gene are MNHEY and SMNVEV (reference sequence). The CDR3 totals 14 residues. V lost 5 bases, J lost 0 bases, and 8 bases lay in between. CDR3 region: CASSVAISYNEQFF. As DNA, the CDR3 is TGTGCCAGCAGTGTAGCGATCTCCTACAATGAGCAGTTCTTC.

This clonotype has just a few counts. The genes are TRBV2 and TRBJ2-3; 7 nucleotides line up with TRBD2. The CDR3 runs 17 residues. V lost 7 bases and J lost 0; bases outside the gene matches: 13. CDR1 is SNHLY and CDR2 is FYNNEI in the germline V gene. CDR3 amino acids: CASNFPPGLTSTDTQYF. Here the CDR3 DNA reads TGTGCCAGCAATTTTCCTCCGGGACTAACAAGCACAGATACGCAGTATTTT.

This clonotype appeared a few times. This chain connects TRBV24-1 to TRBJ2-3; tentatively, D is TRBD2 (5 bases). Trimming shortened V by 12 bases and J by 9 bases, and 9 bases separated the two germline ends. The CDR3 totals 9 residues. The germline gives CDR1 KGHDR, CDR2 SFDVKD. The CDR3 region is CAPRGTQYF. In DNA, the CDR3 is TGTGCCCCCCGGGGAACGCAGTATTTT.

The chain uses TRBV27 and TRBJ1-5; D is unclear. V lost 2 bases and J lost 9, with 11 bases in between. The V gene's germline CDR1 is MNHEY and CDR2 SMNVEV (reference sequence). The CDR3 runs to 13 residues. This CDR3 is CASSLGFGGPQHF. The CDR3 bases are TGTGCCAGCAGTTTAGGTTTCGGCGGGCCCCAGCATTTT.

This clonotype occurred many times. The chain uses TRBV9 and TRBJ2-1; TRBD2 matches at 11 bases. There are 15 residues in the CDR3. In germline, CDR1 is SGDLS, CDR2 YYNGEE. With V trimmed by 3 bases and J by 8 bases, 7 bases remained unmatched. The CDR3 reads CASSASGGISDEQFF. The CDR3, as DNA: TGTGCCAGCAGCGCTAGCGGGGGGATAAGCGATGAGCAGTTCTTC.

This clonotype was picked up a small number of times. One end of the junction does not line up with germline, which may come from a read error. The CDR3 is CSASGARINF. DNA of the CDR3: TGCAGTGCTAGTGGGGCCAGGATTAACTTC. The chain couples TRBV20-1 to TRBJ2-7; possibly TRBD1 for D (5 bases). CDR3 size: 10 residues. The V gene's germline CDR1 is DFQATT and CDR2 SNEGSKA (reference sequence).

This chain joins TRBV9 and TRBJ2-7; no reliable D call. CDR1 is SGDLS, CDR2 YYNGEE, per germline. This CDR3 contains 15 residues. Trimming cost V 3 bases and J 2 bases, with 15 bases left between them. CDR3 amino acids: CASSATETPPYEQYF. For the CDR3, the DNA is TGTGCCAGCAGCGCCACCGAGACGCCGCCCTACGAGCAGTACTTC.

This clonotype has at least ten counts. The rearrangement joins TRBV2 to TRBJ2-3, with 7 nucleotides matching TRBD2. The CDR3 sequence is 15 residues long. V was clipped by 3 bases and J by 4 bases; unmatched bases: 7. CDR1 is SNHLY and CDR2 is FYNNEI in the germline V gene. The CDR3 DNA reads TGTGCCAGCAGTGACCCAAGACTAGCATCAGATACGCAGTATTTT. Translated, it gives CASSDPRLASDTQYF.